This entry describes one T cell receptor beta chain. The data derive from a study of blood T cell repertoires in COVID-19. Turning to the study itself: Samples of COVID-19 (acute and convalescent) were obtained from the United States, Italy and Spain. T cells, B-cell-depleted T cells, or PBMCs provided the cDNA or gDNA that served as material.

Per the authors' pipeline: Reference gene primer amplification gave nucleated cell count estimates. The data were produced by immunoSEQ multiplex PCR, yet TCRdb's version contains in-frame clones alone and is incomplete. V and J calls and clone size come straight from that table; D and trimming were deduced from the DNA. This sample carries approximately 40,000 clones, approximately 91% of them seen once, and the ten largest clones take around 2.4%. Germline values: CDR1 SEHNR, CDR2 FQNEAQ (reference sequence). The CDR3 consists of 11 residues. The sequence came from a human donor in a cohort sampled during active COVID-19. V gene TRBV7-9 combines with J gene TRBJ1-2, with 8 bases fitting TRBD1. The sequenced sample consisted of peripheral blood. CDR3: CASQGGYGYTF. The CDR3 nucleotides are TGTGCGTCACAGGGGGGCTATGGCTACACCTTC.